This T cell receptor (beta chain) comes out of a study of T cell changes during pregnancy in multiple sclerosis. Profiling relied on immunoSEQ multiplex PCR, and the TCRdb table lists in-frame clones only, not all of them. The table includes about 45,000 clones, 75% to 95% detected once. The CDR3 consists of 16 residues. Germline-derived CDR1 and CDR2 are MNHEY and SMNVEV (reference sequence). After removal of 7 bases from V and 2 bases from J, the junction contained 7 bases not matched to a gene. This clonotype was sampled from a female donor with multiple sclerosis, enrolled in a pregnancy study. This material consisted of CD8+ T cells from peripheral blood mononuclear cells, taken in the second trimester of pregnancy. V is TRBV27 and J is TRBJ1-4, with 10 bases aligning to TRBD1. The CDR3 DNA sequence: TGTGCCAGCACCTGGACAGGGGGTGCGACTAATGAAAAACTGTTTTTT. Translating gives CASTWTGGATNEKLFF.